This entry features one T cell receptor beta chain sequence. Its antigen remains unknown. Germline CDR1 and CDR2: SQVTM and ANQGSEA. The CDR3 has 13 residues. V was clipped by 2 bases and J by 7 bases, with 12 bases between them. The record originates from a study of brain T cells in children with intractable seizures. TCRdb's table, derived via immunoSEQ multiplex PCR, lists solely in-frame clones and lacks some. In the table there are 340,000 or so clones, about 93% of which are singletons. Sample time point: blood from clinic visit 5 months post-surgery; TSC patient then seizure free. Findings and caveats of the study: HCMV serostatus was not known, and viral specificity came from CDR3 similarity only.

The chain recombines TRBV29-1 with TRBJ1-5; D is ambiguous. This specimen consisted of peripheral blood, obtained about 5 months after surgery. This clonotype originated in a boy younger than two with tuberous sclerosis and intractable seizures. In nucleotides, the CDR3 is TGCAGCGTTGAACCGGCAGCTGGGCAGCCCCAGCATTTT. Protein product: CSVEPAAGQPQHF.